Each of the 28 T cell receptor beta chains below was sequenced from the same sample in a study of cytomegalovirus exposure and HLA in healthy donors. PCR amplification relied on 60 Vbeta primers (plus 13 Jbeta primers). TCRdb's table, derived via immunoSEQ multiplex PCR, lists solely in-frame clones and lacks some. Altogether 150,000 to 200,000 clones are present, around four fifths being singletons, with the ten largest covering 1.5% to 2%. The sequenced sample was PBMCs. The receptor set was obtained from a woman younger than 45 in good health and CMV-seronegative.

This clone was found a few times. The V gene is TRBV29-1, the J gene TRBJ1-1; tentative D call: TRBD1 (6 bases). The CDR3 totals 15 residues. Germline V CDR1 and CDR2: SQVTM, ANQGSEA. Trimming took off 5 bases at V and 2 bases at J, with 18 bases between the two ends. CDR3 DNA sequence: TGCAGCGTTTTTTCTTGGGGGGGGGCAAACACTGAAGCTTTCTTT. Its translation: CSVFSWGGANTEAFF.

The CDR3 reads CASSEKPGTDTQYF. CDR3 nucleotides: TGCGCCAGCAGTGAAAAGCCCGGCACAGATACGCAGTATTTT. The V gene is TRBV10-1, the J gene TRBJ2-3, with D uncertain. V shed 3 bases and J shed 1 base, with 8 bases lying between them. The CDR3 sequence is 14 residues long. CDR1 is WNHNN, CDR2 SYGVQD, per germline (reference sequence).

This rearrangement joins TRBV6-1 to TRBJ2-7; 8 bases line up with TRBD1. The CDR3 totals 15 residues. J lost 5 bases, V lost 4 bases, and 10 bases had no gene match. Germline values: CDR1 MNHNS, CDR2 SASEGT. CDR3 DNA sequence: TGTGCCAGCAGTGGCAGGGGGCGCGTTTCGGACGAGCAGTACTTC. Amino acids: CASSGRGRVSDEQYF.

This chain links TRBV2 with TRBJ2-7, with 8 positions matching TRBD2. Germline CDR1 SNHLY, CDR2 FYNNEI. There are 14 residues in the CDR3. J was trimmed by 6 bases and V by 3 bases; bases with no gene match: 7. CDR3: CASSEAGGLLEQYF. Here the CDR3 DNA reads TGTGCCAGCAGTGAGGCGGGGGGTTTACTCGAGCAGTACTTC.

The sample holds one count of this clone. The chain employs TRBV5-1 and TRBJ2-1; possibly TRBD2 for D (6 bases). CDR3 length: 18 residues. The germline CDR1 and CDR2 sequences are SGHRS and YFSETQ. Trimming shortened V by 3 bases and J by 7 bases, and 26 bases separated the two germline ends. In DNA, the CDR3 is TGCGCCAGCAGCTCAATTGGGCCCCGGGACTCCCCGGGGAATGAGCAGTTCTTC. Amino acids: CASSSIGPRDSPGNEQFF. Together with reference TRBV5-1 and TRBJ2-1, the CDR3 gives the full variable domain: KAGVTQTPRYLIKTRGQQVTLSCSPISGHRSVSWYQQTPGQGLQFLFEYFSETQRNKGNFPGRFSGRQFSNSRSEMNVSTLELGDSALYLCASSSIGPRDSPGNEQFFGPGTRLTVL.

The V gene is TRBV6-4, the J gene TRBJ1-5; maybe TRBD1 (5 bases). Germline V gene sequence: CDR1 MRHNA, CDR2 SNTAGT. V was shortened by 8 bases and J by 4 bases, with 21 bases between the two germline ends. CDR3 length: 16 residues. The CDR3 here is CASPLKPQEGNQPQHF. In DNA, the CDR3 is TGTGCCAGCCCATTAAAACCACAGGAGGGAAATCAGCCCCAGCATTTT.

The V and J genes are TRBV6-6 and TRBJ2-1; no clear D gene. The CDR3 runs 16 residues. Germline-derived CDR1 and CDR2 are MNHNY and SVGAGI (reference sequence). Trimming took off 2 bases at V and 0 bases at J, with 11 bases between the two ends. CDR3 sequence reads: CASSYTRASSYNEQFF. CDR3 sequence (DNA): TGTGCCAGCAGTTACACCCGAGCTAGCTCCTACAATGAGCAGTTCTTC.

The chain is built from TRBV29-1 and TRBJ1-1, with 7 bases fitting TRBD1. This CDR3 spans 13 amino acids. V lost 3 bases, J lost 1 base, and 2 bases stayed unmatched. The germline V gene has CDR1 SQVTM and CDR2 ANQGSEA. The CDR3 region is CSVETGTNTEAFF. CDR3 nucleotides: TGCAGCGTTGAGACAGGGACGAACACTGAAGCTTTCTTT.

This chain links TRBV15 with TRBJ2-3, with D tentatively TRBD2 (5 bases). The germline V gene has CDR1 LNHNV and CDR2 YYDKDF (reference sequence). The length of the CDR3 is 16 residues. Between the trimmed V and J ends, which lost 4 bases and 0 bases, there was a span of 14 bases. CDR3 in amino acids: CATSNRGGLSTDTQYF. CDR3 nucleotide sequence: TGTGCCACCAGCAATAGAGGTGGACTCAGCACAGATACGCAGTATTTT.

The V gene is TRBV6-1, the J gene TRBJ2-5; 7 bases agree with TRBD2. Germline V gene data show CDR1 as MNHNS and CDR2 as SASEGT. The CDR3 extends over 14 amino acids. V gave up 2 bases and J gave up 6 bases; unmatched junction bases: 6. This CDR3 reads CASSERGVRQTQYF. The CDR3 DNA follows: TGTGCCAGCAGTGAACGGGGGGTCAGACAGACCCAGTACTTC.

This clone was seen more than once but under ten times. The rearrangement uses TRBV6-4 and TRBJ2-7; D gene unclear. Trimming shortened V by 8 bases and J by 6 bases, and 8 bases separated the two germline ends. Germline V CDR1 and CDR2: MRHNA, SNTAGT. CDR3 length: 10 residues. The CDR3 is CASPRCEQYF. CDR3 DNA: TGTGCCAGCCCGCGGTGCGAGCAGTACTTC.

This chain links TRBV13 with TRBJ2-7, with 8 bases that match TRBD2. Per the germline V gene, CDR1 is PRHDT and CDR2 is FYEKMQ (reference sequence). The CDR3 extends over 14 amino acids. V was clipped by 4 bases and J by 5 bases; unmatched bases: 7. The CDR3 sequence is CASSSGGVVNEQYF. In DNA, the CDR3 is TGTGCCAGCAGCTCCGGGGGGGTTGTAAACGAGCAGTACTTC.

About this clone itself: The same CDR3 arises from other DNA sequences in this sample as well. V is TRBV5-1 and J is TRBJ1-1, with 7 bases lining up with TRBD1. This CDR3 contains 13 residues. With 1 base clipped from V and 3 bases from J, the junction kept 0 bases outside the gene matches. Germline V gives CDR1 SGHRS, CDR2 YFSETQ. The chain's CDR3 is CASSLTGDTEAFF. The CDR3 DNA is TGCGCCAGCAGCTTGACAGGGGACACTGAAGCTTTCTTT.

The rearrangement uses TRBV2 and TRBJ2-6, with 7 bases aligning to TRBD2. The CDR3 has 18 residues. With V trimmed by 3 bases and J by 4 bases, 12 bases remained unmatched. CDR1 SNHLY and CDR2 FYNNEI come from the germline V gene. CDR3 nucleotide sequence: TGTGCCAGCAGTGATCCCCCCGGGGCGGGAGCCGGGGCCAACGTCCTGACTTTC. Translating it yields CASSDPPGAGAGANVLTF. The entire variable domain, with the rest obtained from reference TRBV2 and TRBJ2-6, is as follows: EPEVTQTPSHQVTQMGQEVILRCVPISNHLYFYWYRQILGQKVEFLVSFYNNEISEKSEIFDDQFSVERPDGSNFTLKIRSTKLEDSAMYFCASSDPPGAGAGANVLTFGAGSRLTVL.

The chain employs TRBV2 and TRBJ1-5; D is ambiguous. The CDR3 spans 13 residues. The germline gives CDR1 SNHLY, CDR2 FYNNEI. The V and J ends lost 3 bases and 6 bases respectively, with 9 bases between them. CDR3 region: CASSDRLGQPQHF. CDR3 sequence (DNA): TGTGCCAGCAGTGACAGGTTGGGTCAGCCCCAGCATTTT.

The chain has TRBV5-5 and TRBJ2-7, with 12 bases aligning to TRBD2. Germline V gene sequence: CDR1 SGHKS, CDR2 YYEKEE (reference sequence). The CDR3 extends over 14 amino acids. V lost 4 bases, J lost 4 bases, and 3 bases stayed unmatched. The CDR3 DNA sequence: TGTGCCAGCAGCCGGACTAGCGGGGATTACGAGCAGTACTTC. The encoded protein is CASSRTSGDYEQYF.

This chain connects TRBV6-5 to TRBJ2-6; tentative D call: TRBD2 (6 bases). V dropped 2 bases and J dropped 2 bases, with 10 bases sitting between them. Germline assignment: CDR1 MNHEY and CDR2 SVGAGI. This CDR3 has 16 amino acids. CDR3 in amino acids: CASSYDPGAGANVLTF. CDR3 bases: TGTGCCAGCAGTTACGATCCGGGGGCTGGGGCCAACGTCCTGACTTTC.

This chain links TRBV5-1 with TRBJ2-7; 8 nucleotides line up with TRBD2. In germline, CDR1 is SGHRS, CDR2 YFSETQ. This CDR3 contains 14 residues. V was pared by 4 bases and J by 4 bases, with 7 bases of the junction left unmatched. CDR3 bases: TGCGCCAGCAGCGTTACAGCGGGGGATTACGAGCAGTACTTC. The encoded protein is CASSVTAGDYEQYF.

The chain's CDR3 is CASRPGQMNTEAFF. The CDR3 nucleotides are TGCGCCAGCAGACCGGGACAGATGAACACTGAAGCTTTCTTT. The J gene is TRBJ1-1, the V gene TRBV5-1, with TRBD1 matching over 7 bases. Trimming at V came to 5 bases and at J to 0 bases, leaving 4 bases not matched to a gene. The germline CDR1 and CDR2 sequences are SGHRS and YFSETQ. The CDR3 totals 14 residues. The full variable domain, rest sourced from reference TRBV5-1 and TRBJ1-1, is KAGVTQTPRYLIKTRGQQVTLSCSPISGHRSVSWYQQTPGQGLQFLFEYFSETQRNKGNFPGRFSGRQFSNSRSEMNVSTLELGDSALYLCASRPGQMNTEAFFGQGTRLTVV.

The CDR3 nucleotides are TGCGCCAGCAGCGGCAGGACTTTCACTGAAGCTTTCTTT. Its protein product is CASSGRTFTEAFF. This chain uses TRBV4-1 with TRBJ1-1; D gene uncertain. Trimming cost V 5 bases and J 4 bases, with 11 bases left between them. The germline V gene encodes CDR1 MGHRA and CDR2 YSYEKL. The length of the CDR3 is 13 residues.

This clone was observed a handful of times. The V gene is TRBV9, the J gene TRBJ2-2; D is perhaps TRBD1 (5 bases). Germline loops: CDR1 SGDLS, CDR2 YYNGEE. There are 16 residues in the CDR3. V dropped 4 bases and J dropped 0 bases, with 13 bases sitting between them. This chain's CDR3 is CASSPGIYANTGELFF. In nucleotides, the CDR3 is TGTGCCAGCAGCCCAGGGATTTACGCGAACACCGGGGAGCTGTTTTTT.

V and J are TRBV27 and TRBJ1-6; a possible D gene is TRBD1 (5 bases). Trimming took 2 bases from V and 0 from J, leaving 14 bases between them. The CDR3 is 18 residues long. Germline V gene sequence: CDR1 MNHEY, CDR2 SMNVEV (reference sequence). The CDR3 DNA reads TGTGCCAGCAGTTTAAAGGGCGGGGGGAGCTCCTATAATTCACCCCTCCACTTT. It translates to CASSLKGGGSSYNSPLHF.

V gene TRBV19 combines with J gene TRBJ1-2; perhaps TRBD1 as D (6 bases). Germline loops: CDR1 LNHDA, CDR2 SQIVND (reference sequence). With 1 base removed from V and 8 bases from J, the gap between germline ends came to 11 bases. CDR3 length equals 13 residues. CDR3 region: CASSIAQGLGYTF. CDR3 DNA sequence: TGTGCCAGTAGTATAGCGCAGGGGCTGGGCTACACCTTC.

This chain links TRBV7-9 with TRBJ2-1, with D possibly being TRBD2 (5 bases). This CDR3 contains 18 residues. In germline, CDR1 is SEHNR, CDR2 FQNEAQ (reference sequence). V was pared by 2 bases and J by 1 base, with 18 bases between. DNA of the CDR3: TGTGCCAGCAGCTTATTAAGGCTGGGGAGAGCTTCCTACAATGAGCAGTTCTTC. Protein product: CASSLLRLGRASYNEQFF.

The gene calls are TRBV9 and TRBJ2-7; 9 bases are a match to TRBD2. V lost 4 bases and J lost 3; bases outside the gene matches: 8. CDR1 SGDLS and CDR2 YYNGEE come from the germline V gene. The length of the CDR3 is 15 residues. CDR3 sequence: CASSPTTSGIYEQYF. CDR3 DNA: TGTGCCAGCAGCCCAACGACTAGCGGTATCTACGAGCAGTACTTC.

The CDR3 coding sequence is TGTGCCATCAGTGAGTCTGTCTCAGGGAACACTGAAGCTTTCTTT. Its protein is CAISESVSGNTEAFF. The chain uses TRBV10-3 and TRBJ1-1; D not certain. The CDR3 loop spans 15 amino acids. V shed 0 bases and J shed 1 base, with 9 bases lying between them. Germline CDR1 ENHRY, CDR2 SYGVKD.

The chain carries TRBV7-8 and TRBJ1-6; D is uncertain. This CDR3 is built from 17 residues. Between the trimmed V and J ends, which lost 5 bases and 0 bases, there was a span of 14 bases. CDR1 is SGHVS, CDR2 FQNEAQ, per germline. Written as DNA, the CDR3 is TGTGCCAGCAGCCCCCGACTGCTCAGCTCCTATAATTCACCCCTCCACTTT. This gives the protein CASSPRLLSSYNSPLHF.

This rearrangement joins TRBV5-8 to TRBJ2-7; 8 bases agree with TRBD2. V was clipped by 1 base and J by 6 bases; unmatched bases: 6. This CDR3 has 14 residues. Germline CDR1 is SGHTS and CDR2 is YDEGEE. The CDR3 DNA follows: TGTGCCAGCAGCTTGCCCGGGACTAGTGGCGAGCAGTACTTC. It encodes CASSLPGTSGEQYF.